The T cell receptor (beta chain) described here comes from a study of cytomegalovirus exposure and HLA in healthy donors. Study-wide background: From HLA-typed donors, an early data release held some 91 million unique TCRs. Study results and caveats: For TCR beta chains, V- and J-gene trimming was later linked to a missense DCLRE1C variant.

Trimming at V came to 6 bases and at J to 5 bases, leaving 7 bases not matched to a gene. Germline CDR1 and CDR2: MNHEY and SVGAGI. The CDR3 extends over 15 amino acids. The PCR was carried out with 60 Vbeta primers and 13 Jbeta primers. Here immunoSEQ multiplex PCR was the method, and the copy in TCRdb shows in-frame clones only, minus some. The data show about 180,000 clones, with roughly 87% seen just once and approximately 1.5% held by the top ten. This clone was observed a handful of times. Its antigen is not known. The TCR originated in a man in his forties or fifties in good health and CMV-seronegative. The sequenced material came from PBMCs. The chain couples TRBV6-5 to TRBJ1-5; TRBD1 aligns across 10 bases. CDR3 sequence: CASSRRQGAYQPQHF. As DNA, the CDR3 is TGTGCCAGCAGCCGACGACAGGGGGCCTATCAGCCCCAGCATTTT.